The 16 T cell receptor beta chains below were found in one sample sequenced in a study of CD8 T cells in Susac syndrome. The RNA input was roughly 0.45 to 1 ug, and it was reverse transcribed with random hexamers. Each CDR3 protein gets one entry after TCRdb re-called the immunoSEQ multiplex PCR reads with MiXCR. The sample comprises around 99,000 distinct CDR3 sequences, about 95% of which are singletons, and approximately 0.093% rests with the top ten. The sequenced sample was CD4+ T cells from PBMCs. These receptors were taken from a human donor in good health.

The chain carries TRBV5-4 and TRBJ2-1; D is tentatively TRBD1 or TRBD2 (5 bases each). CDR1 SGHNT and CDR2 YYREEE come from the germline V gene (reference sequence). V dropped 0 bases and J dropped 9 bases, with 16 bases sitting between them. This CDR3 region has 15 residues. As DNA, the CDR3 is TGTGCCAGCAGCTTGGGGTCGGGGCGGGCCAGTGAGCAGTTCTTC. As protein: CASSLGSGRASEQFF.

The chain has TRBV3-1 and TRBJ1-2; TRBD1 might be the D (5 bases). Germline V CDR1 and CDR2: LGHDT, YNNKEL (reference sequence). The CDR3 sequence is 15 residues long. V lost 2 bases, J lost 8 bases, and 18 bases lay in between. The CDR3 sequence: CASSQRWARDGGYTF. In DNA form, the CDR3 reads TGTGCCAGCAGCCAAAGGTGGGCTAGGGACGGAGGCTACACCTTC.

The V gene is TRBV4-2, the J gene TRBJ1-5; the D is unclear. Germline V gives CDR1 LGHNA, CDR2 YNFKEQ. V lost 1 base and J lost 0, with 10 bases in between. This CDR3 is 16 amino acids long. The DNA for the CDR3 is TGTGCCAGCAGCCAAGGTGCGGGTTTTAGCAATCAGCCCCAGCATTTT. It codes for CASSQGAGFSNQPQHF.

The V and J genes are TRBV6-5 and TRBJ2-2; 7 bases are shared with TRBD1. Per the germline V gene, CDR1 is MNHEY and CDR2 is SVGAGI. V gave up 8 bases and J gave up 0 bases; unmatched junction bases: 3. This CDR3 contains 14 residues. CDR3 amino acids: CASGDRANTGELFF. The CDR3 DNA is TGTGCCAGCGGAGACAGGGCGAACACCGGGGAGCTGTTTTTT.

J is TRBJ2-1 and V is TRBV2; tentatively, D is TRBD1 or TRBD2 (5 bases each). The germline V gene has CDR1 SNHLY and CDR2 FYNNEI. The length of the CDR3 is 12 residues. Trimming took 8 bases from V and 9 from J, leaving 14 bases between them. CDR3: CASGRTGGEQFF. CDR3 bases: TGTGCCAGCGGAAGAACAGGAGGTGAGCAGTTCTTC.

The CDR3 DNA reads TGCAGCGTCCCGACCTATAGCGGGGGGGGAACCGGGGAGCTGTTTTTT. Translated, it gives CSVPTYSGGGTGELFF. This chain uses TRBV29-1 with TRBJ2-2; 11 positions match TRBD2. Germline V gene data show CDR1 as SQVTM and CDR2 as ANQGSEA. The CDR3 has 16 residues. The V and J ends lost 6 bases and 5 bases, in that order; junction bases with no gene match: 11.

This clonotype appeared a single time. The chain is built from TRBV29-1 and TRBJ1-5, with 9 nucleotides matching TRBD1. CDR3 size: 13 residues. From germline, CDR1 is SQVTM and CDR2 ANQGSEA. The V segment lost 4 bases and the J segment 6 bases; nucleotides outside the gene matches: 4. The DNA for the CDR3 is TGCAGCGTTGGGACAGGGGAGGGTCAGCCCCAGCATTTT. This sequence encodes CSVGTGEGQPQHF.

This chain uses TRBV12-3 or TRBV12-4 with TRBJ1-2; D ambiguous. There are 13 residues in the CDR3. Trimming took 3 bases from V and 4 from J, leaving 9 bases between them. Here the CDR3 reads CASSLFVLYGYTF. The CDR3 DNA is TGTGCCAGCAGTTTGTTCGTCCTCTATGGCTACACCTTC.

This chain links TRBV30 with TRBJ2-1, with 10 bases lining up with TRBD2. This CDR3 has 13 residues. Germline CDR1 reads GTSNPN; CDR2 reads SVGIG (reference sequence). With V trimmed by 3 bases and J by 9 bases, 5 bases remained unmatched. The chain's CDR3 is CAWRGTSVGEQFF. In DNA, the CDR3 is TGTGCCTGGAGGGGGACTAGCGTAGGTGAGCAGTTCTTC.

The gene calls are TRBV7-2 and TRBJ1-2; 11 bases fit TRBD1. V shed 5 bases and J 3 bases; nucleotides not matched to a gene: 17. From germline, CDR1 is SGHTA and CDR2 FQGNSA. CDR3 length: 19 amino acids. Here the CDR3 reads CASSPRTGGSWIPHYGYTF. DNA of the CDR3: TGTGCCAGCAGCCCCCGGACAGGGGGCTCTTGGATACCCCACTATGGCTACACCTTC. Together with reference TRBV7-2 and TRBJ1-2, the CDR3 gives the full variable domain: GAGVSQSPSNKVTEKGKDVELRCDPISGHTALYWYRQSLGQGLEFLIYFQGNSAPDKSGLPSDRFSAERTGGSVSTLTIQRTQQEDSAVYLCASSPRTGGSWIPHYGYTFGSGTRLTVV.

The rearrangement links TRBV6-5 to TRBJ1-2; 8 bases line up with TRBD1. Trimming at V came to 6 bases and at J to 8 bases, leaving 8 bases not matched to a gene. The CDR3 contains 13 residues. CDR1 and CDR2 from the germline V gene are MNHEY and SVGAGI. For the CDR3, the DNA is TGTGCCAGCAGCCGTGGACAGGGTAACGGCTACACCTTC. It yields the protein CASSRGQGNGYTF.

This clonotype was observed a single time. The chain recombines TRBV28 with TRBJ2-1; TRBD1 aligns across 7 bases. The V gene's germline CDR1 is MDHEN and CDR2 SYDVKM. This CDR3 is built from 13 residues. With V trimmed by 7 bases and J by 1 base, 1 base remained unmatched. The chain's CDR3 is CASTGQSYNEQFF. In DNA, the CDR3 is TGTGCCAGCACGGGACAGTCCTACAATGAGCAGTTCTTC.

CDR3 amino acids: CASSTRPRGGGQYF. The CDR3, as DNA: TGTGCCAGCAGCACTCGTCCCCGCGGGGGGGGGCAGTATTTT. The chain carries TRBV7-2 and TRBJ2-3; 9 bases align to TRBD2. The V gene's germline CDR1 is SGHTA and CDR2 FQGNSA. V lost 5 bases and J lost 11; bases outside the gene matches: 11. CDR3 length equals 14 residues.

This chain uses TRBV29-1 with TRBJ2-7, with D perhaps being TRBD1 or TRBD2 (5 bases each). The V and J ends lost 4 bases and 3 bases respectively, with 13 bases between them. CDR3 length: 13 residues. Germline V gene data show CDR1 as SQVTM and CDR2 as ANQGSEA. The CDR3 here is CSVGVWGNYEQYF. For the CDR3, the DNA is TGCAGCGTTGGGGTCTGGGGGAACTACGAGCAGTACTTC.

This rearrangement joins TRBV6-2 or TRBV6-3 to TRBJ2-5; D is perhaps TRBD2 (5 bases). Germline CDR1 MNHEY, CDR2 SVGEGT. The CDR3 extends over 14 amino acids. Trimming pared 6 bases from V and 5 bases from J, leaving 16 bases between. The CDR3 spells CASRYERSRETQYF. CDR3 DNA: TGTGCCAGCAGGTATGAGCGGTCGAGGGAGACCCAGTACTTC.

The J gene is TRBJ2-5, the V gene TRBV5-4, with D unresolved. The V and J ends lost 0 bases and 4 bases respectively, with 10 bases between them. The CDR3 runs 14 residues. Germline V gene lookup returns CDR1 SGHNT and CDR2 YYREEE (reference sequence). The CDR3 nucleotides read TGTGCCAGCAGCTTGGGTCTAGGCGGAGAGACCCAGTACTTC. It yields the protein CASSLGLGGETQYF.